Here is one T cell receptor beta chain with its context. The data belong to a study of technical replicates of blood from a handful of donors. Generated by immunoSEQ multiplex PCR, the TCRdb table keeps only in-frame clones and is missing some. The table has tens of thousands of clones, 96% seen once. Germline-derived CDR1 and CDR2 are SGHRS and YFSETQ. The V and J ends lost 4 bases and 2 bases respectively, with 11 bases between them. The CDR3 has 14 amino acids. The sequence was obtained from a human donor in good health. The genes are TRBV5-1 and TRBJ2-3; maybe TRBD1 (5 bases). The specimen was T cells isolated from PBMCs. The CDR3, as DNA: TGCGCCAGCAGCATCGGACACGACACAGATACGCAGTATTTT. It yields the protein CASSIGHDTDTQYF.